The T cell receptor beta chain described here comes from a study of shared clonotypes between healthy human individuals (dated by TCRdb to 2020 to 2021). Background on the whole study: The cohort included three men and a couple of women between 18 and 49 years of age. To increase sequencing depth and limit assay-specific biases, TCR repertoire library preparation and sequencing were carried out by different laboratories using diverse techniques. Per donor, leukapheresis produced somewhere between about 0.85 and 9.5 billion PBMCs. The study deeply sequenced blood TCR repertoires of roughly five healthy adults to estimate repertoire size and the extent of clonotype sharing between individuals. For each donor, CD4 naive and CD4 memory were each given three plates, CD8 naive was given two plates, and CD8 memory was given one plate.

TCR CDR3 regions were amplified from genomic DNA by multiplex PCR using the deep immunoSEQ assay. Genomic DNA extracted from each cell subset was distributed evenly over all wells of several immunoSEQ 96-well plates, and each plate served as one replicate. For sorted subsets, about 210 ng of genomic DNA, equivalent to 25,000 to 35,000 T cell genomes, went into each replicate PCR. Purified libraries were quantified with a Qubit 3.0 fluorometer, sized on a Bioanalyzer 2100, and re-quantified with the KAPA Library Quantification kit. A separate single-read 150-cycle Illumina NextSeq 550 flow cell was used to sequence each immunoSEQ 96-well plate. Turning to the authors' computational methods: The immunoSEQ output contained only junctional sequences without quality scores, so filtering could not match that applied to full-length reads. To assign V/J genes and CDR3, sequences were annotated using PyIR, a Python wrapper for IgBLAST v1.9, with IMGT germline references. Reads were filtered out if the reads had weak V/J assignments (E-value above 1e-6), no CDR3, stop codons, out-of-frame junctions, or ambiguous translated residues. V3J clonotypes were defined by identical inferred V gene, J gene, and CDR3 amino acid sequence. The percentage overlap between two repertoires was calculated by dividing the number of shared unique clonotypes by the size of the smaller repertoire. Repertoire richness was assessed with RTK rarefaction, the Chao1 estimator, and Recon v2.1 estimates of unobserved clonotypes. Generation probabilities for all TCRbeta clonotypes obtained by the gDNA method from four donors were computed using OLGA. TCRdb limited this immuneACCESS table to in-frame rearrangements with V and J called. A share of clones is missing; checked studies link under half to unresolved V genes, and the rest is unexplained. From that table come the V and J calls and clone size; the DNA was used to work out D and trimming. A total of more than 400,000 clones appear in this sample, around 95% of them only once. The ten largest make up approximately 0.067% of the sample.

In the case of this clone: Its antigen specificity is not known. The record has no base qualities; no much larger clone is one base away.

The paper as a whole reports these results and caveats: About 5% of naive CD4, 3.5% of naive CD8, 2% to 2.5% of memory CD4, and around 0.42% of memory CD8 clonotypes were shared across several donors. Incomplete sequencing was indicated by rarefaction of sorted-subset datasets, despite the large sequencing depth. Pairwise subsampling indicated that sequencing depth was expected to affect the degree of clonotype sharing among donors. Sampling was restricted to blood, and TCR repertoires in tissue are likely to differ from TCR repertoires in blood. Because the study included only a small number of donors, the genetic and exposure-history diversity represented was limited. Larger estimated clonotype richness was generally found for naive subsets than for memory subsets. Clonotypes shared by all four sorted-subset donors showed higher generation probabilities than non-shared clonotypes.

Healthy HIV-negative adults with no recently reported acute infections or vaccinations were included as donors. Every donor was a Caucasian adult living in Nashville, Tennessee, USA. CD4+ T cells were enriched through magnetic negative selection, after which naive cells were positively selected on CD45RA and the remaining negative fraction served as the memory subset. Blood was collected by leukapheresis, and PBMCs were isolated by Ficoll-Histopaque density gradient centrifugation and then cryopreserved in liquid nitrogen vapor phase. Purity and quantity of every magnetically sorted T cell population were checked by analytical flow cytometry. From each sorted fraction, genomic DNA was isolated and quantified by UV absorbance on a Nanodrop 2000c. The CDR3 has 16 amino acids, counting the end cysteine and phenylalanine. Only the CDR3 region is kept as DNA, spanning 48 bases read in frame from base 1. Here V drops 4 bases and J drops 5 bases, and the junction holds 9 bases not matched to any gene. CDR1 and CDR2 (KGHSH, LQKENI) derive from the germline V gene.

The sequence links TRBV18 to TRBJ2-7; a stretch of 12 junction bases matches TRBD2. The sequencing input was naive CD4+ T cells sorted from blood. The cell subset or site label on this specimen signifies: CD45RA+ positively selected. The source of this sequence is a woman in her 30s in good health. CDR3 loop: CASSLRLAGEPNEQYF. The DNA reads as follows: TGTGCCAGCTCACTACGACTAGCGGGAGAACCCAACGAGCAGTACTTC. With all but the CDR3 taken from the reference TRBV18 and TRBJ2-7 genes, the full variable domain is: NAGVMQNPRHLVRRRGQEARLRCSPMKGHSHVYWYRQLPEEGLKFMVYLQKENIIDESGMPKERFSAEFPKEGPSILRIQQVVRGDSAAYFCASSLRLAGEPNEQYFGPGTRLTVT.